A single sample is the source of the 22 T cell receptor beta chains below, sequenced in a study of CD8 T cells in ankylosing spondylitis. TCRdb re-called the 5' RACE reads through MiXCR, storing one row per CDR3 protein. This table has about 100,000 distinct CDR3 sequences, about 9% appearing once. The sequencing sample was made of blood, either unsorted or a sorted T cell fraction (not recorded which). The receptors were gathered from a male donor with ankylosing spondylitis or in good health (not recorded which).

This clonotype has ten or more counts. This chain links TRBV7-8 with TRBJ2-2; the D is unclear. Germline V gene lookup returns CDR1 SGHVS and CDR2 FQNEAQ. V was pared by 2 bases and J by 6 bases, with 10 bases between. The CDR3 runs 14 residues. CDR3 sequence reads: CASSLRRVSGELFF. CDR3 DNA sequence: TGTGCCAGCAGCTTAAGACGGGTCTCCGGGGAGCTGTTTTTT.

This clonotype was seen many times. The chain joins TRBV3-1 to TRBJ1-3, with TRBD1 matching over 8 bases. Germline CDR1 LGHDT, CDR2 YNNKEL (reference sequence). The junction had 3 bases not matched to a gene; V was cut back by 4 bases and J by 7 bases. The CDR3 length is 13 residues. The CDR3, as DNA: TGTGCCAGCAGCCCAGGGGGCAGGAACACCATATATTTT. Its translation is CASSPGGRNTIYF.

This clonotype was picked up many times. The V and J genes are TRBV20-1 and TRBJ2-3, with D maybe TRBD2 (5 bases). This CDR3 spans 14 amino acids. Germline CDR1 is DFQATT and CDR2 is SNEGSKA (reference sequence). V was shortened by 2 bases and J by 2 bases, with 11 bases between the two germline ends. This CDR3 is CSARTGGNTDTQYF. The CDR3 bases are TGCAGTGCTAGAACCGGAGGAAACACAGATACGCAGTATTTT.

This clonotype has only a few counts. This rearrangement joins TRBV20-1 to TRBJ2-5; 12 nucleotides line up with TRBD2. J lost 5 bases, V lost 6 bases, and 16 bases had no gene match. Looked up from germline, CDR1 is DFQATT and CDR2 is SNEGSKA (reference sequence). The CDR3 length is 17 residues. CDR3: CSAKPGLAGPLRETQYF. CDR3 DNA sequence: TGCAGTGCAAAGCCGGGACTAGCGGGCCCCCTACGGGAGACCCAGTACTTC.

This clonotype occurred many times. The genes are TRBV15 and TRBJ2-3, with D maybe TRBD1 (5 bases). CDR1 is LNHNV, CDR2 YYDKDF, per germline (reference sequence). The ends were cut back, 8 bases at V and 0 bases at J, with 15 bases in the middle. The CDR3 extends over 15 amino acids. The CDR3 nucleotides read TGTGCCACCGCCACAAACAGGTGGAGCACAGATACGCAGTATTTT. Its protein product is CATATNRWSTDTQYF.

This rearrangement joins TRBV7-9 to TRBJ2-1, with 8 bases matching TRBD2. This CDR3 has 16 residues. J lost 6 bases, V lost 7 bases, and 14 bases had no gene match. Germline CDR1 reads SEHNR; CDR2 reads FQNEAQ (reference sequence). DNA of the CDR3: TGTGCCAGCACCCTACCGGGACTAGTGGGGACCAATGAGCAGTTCTTC. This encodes CASTLPGLVGTNEQFF.

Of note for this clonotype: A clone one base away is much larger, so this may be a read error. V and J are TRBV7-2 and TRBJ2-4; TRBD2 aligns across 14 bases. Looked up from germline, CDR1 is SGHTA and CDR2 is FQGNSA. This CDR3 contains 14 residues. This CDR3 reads CASRSGTSGGIQHF. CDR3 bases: TGTGCCAGCAGGTCCGGGACTAGCGGGGGAATTCAGCACTTC.

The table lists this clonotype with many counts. The CDR3 here is CASSLGDSQSYEQYF. The CDR3 region has the DNA TGCGCCAGCAGCTTGGGGGACAGCCAATCCTACGAGCAGTACTTC. The V call is TRBV5-1, the J call TRBJ2-7; 7 bases map to TRBD1. J lost 1 base, V lost 0 bases, and 4 bases had no gene match. The CDR3 loop spans 15 amino acids. CDR1 SGHRS and CDR2 YFSETQ come from the germline V gene.

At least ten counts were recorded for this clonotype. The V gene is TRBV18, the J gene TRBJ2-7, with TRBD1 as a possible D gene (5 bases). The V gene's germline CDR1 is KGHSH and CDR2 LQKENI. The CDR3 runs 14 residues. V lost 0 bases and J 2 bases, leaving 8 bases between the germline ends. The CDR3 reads CASSPPSGTYEQYF. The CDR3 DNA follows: TGTGCCAGCTCACCACCGTCAGGGACCTACGAGCAGTACTTC.

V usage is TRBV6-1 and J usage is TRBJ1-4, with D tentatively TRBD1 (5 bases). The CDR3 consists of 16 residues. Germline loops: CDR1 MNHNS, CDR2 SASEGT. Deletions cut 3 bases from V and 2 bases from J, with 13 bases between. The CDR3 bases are TGTGCCAGCAGTGAGGCGGTAGGGGTGACTAATGAAAAACTGTTTTTT. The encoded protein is CASSEAVGVTNEKLFF.

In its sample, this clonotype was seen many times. This CDR3 is CASSWNRGVEAFF. The DNA for the CDR3 is TGTGCCAGCAGCTGGAACAGGGGGGTTGAAGCTTTCTTT. This sequence joins TRBV7-2 and TRBJ1-1; TRBD1 aligns across 8 bases. This CDR3 has 13 residues. V lost 4 bases and J lost 7; bases outside the gene matches: 5. Germline CDR1 reads SGHTA; CDR2 reads FQGNSA.

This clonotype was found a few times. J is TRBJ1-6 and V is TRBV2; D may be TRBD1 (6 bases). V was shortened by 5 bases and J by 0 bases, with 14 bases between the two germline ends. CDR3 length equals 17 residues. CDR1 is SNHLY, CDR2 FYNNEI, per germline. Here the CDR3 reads CASSKRQESSYNSPLHF. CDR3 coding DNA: TGTGCCAGCAGTAAAAGACAGGAGAGCTCCTATAATTCACCCCTCCACTTT.

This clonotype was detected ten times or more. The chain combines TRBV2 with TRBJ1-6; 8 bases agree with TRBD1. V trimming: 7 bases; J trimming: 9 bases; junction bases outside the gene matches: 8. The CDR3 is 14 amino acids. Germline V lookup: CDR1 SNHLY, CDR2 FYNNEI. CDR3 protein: CASIRTGYTSPLHF. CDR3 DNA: TGTGCCAGCATTAGGACAGGGTACACTTCACCCCTCCACTTT.

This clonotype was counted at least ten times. The chain's CDR3 is CASSAYRDFGGEKLFF. In nucleotides, the CDR3 is TGTGCCAGCAGTGCATACCGGGACTTCGGAGGTGAAAAACTGTTTTTT. V and J are TRBV27 and TRBJ1-4; D perhaps matches TRBD1 (5 bases). The CDR3 has 16 amino acids. The germline V gene has CDR1 MNHEY and CDR2 SMNVEV (reference sequence). V dropped 5 bases and J dropped 7 bases, with 20 bases sitting between them. Combining the CDR3 with reference TRBV27 and TRBJ1-4 gives the whole variable domain EAQVTQNPRYLITVTGKKLTVTCSQNMNHEYMSWYRQDPGLGLRQIYYSMNVEVTDKGDVPEGYKVSRKEKRNFPLILESPSPNQTSLYFCASSAYRDFGGEKLFFGSGTQLSVL.

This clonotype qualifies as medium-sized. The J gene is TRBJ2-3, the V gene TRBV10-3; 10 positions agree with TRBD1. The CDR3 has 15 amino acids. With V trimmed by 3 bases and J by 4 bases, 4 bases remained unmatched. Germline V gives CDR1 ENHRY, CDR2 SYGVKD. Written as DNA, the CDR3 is TGTGCCATCAGTGAACCGGGACAGGGGTCAGATACGCAGTATTTT. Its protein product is CAISEPGQGSDTQYF.

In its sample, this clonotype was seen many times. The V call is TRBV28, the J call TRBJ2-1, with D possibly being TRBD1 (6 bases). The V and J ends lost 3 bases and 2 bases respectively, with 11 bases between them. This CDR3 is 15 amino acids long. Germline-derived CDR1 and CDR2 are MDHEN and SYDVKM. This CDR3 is CASSFRGGAYNEQFF. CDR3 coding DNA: TGTGCCAGCAGTTTCAGGGGCGGAGCCTACAATGAGCAGTTCTTC.

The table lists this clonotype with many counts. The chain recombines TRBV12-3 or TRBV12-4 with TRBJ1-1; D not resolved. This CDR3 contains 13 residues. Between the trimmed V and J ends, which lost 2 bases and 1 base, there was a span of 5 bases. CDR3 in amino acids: CASSLTGNTEAFF. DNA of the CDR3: TGTGCCAGCAGTTTAACTGGGAACACTGAAGCTTTCTTT.

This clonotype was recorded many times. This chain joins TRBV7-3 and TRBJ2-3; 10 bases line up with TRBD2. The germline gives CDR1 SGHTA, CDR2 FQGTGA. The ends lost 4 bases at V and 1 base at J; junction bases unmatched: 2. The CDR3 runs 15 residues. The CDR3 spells CASSWGTSGTDTQYF. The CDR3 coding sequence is TGTGCCAGCAGCTGGGGGACTAGCGGCACAGATACGCAGTATTTT.

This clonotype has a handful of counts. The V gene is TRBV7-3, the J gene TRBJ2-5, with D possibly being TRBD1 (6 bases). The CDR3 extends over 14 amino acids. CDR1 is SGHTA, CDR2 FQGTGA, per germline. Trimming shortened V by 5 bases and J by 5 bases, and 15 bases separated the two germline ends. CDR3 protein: CASSQGTTGETQYF. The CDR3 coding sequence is TGTGCCAGCAGCCAGGGGACCACGGGGGAGACCCAGTACTTC.

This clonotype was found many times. The CDR3: CASSPRGGSRSSGANVLTF. CDR3 DNA: TGTGCCAGCAGCCCCCGGGGCGGCAGTAGAAGCTCTGGGGCCAACGTCCTGACTTTC. V usage is TRBV9 and J usage is TRBJ2-6; D might be TRBD1 or TRBD2, each matching 5 bases. Trimming removed 4 bases at V and 0 bases at J, with 20 bases between. Germline V gene data show CDR1 as SGDLS and CDR2 as YYNGEE. The CDR3 spans 19 residues.

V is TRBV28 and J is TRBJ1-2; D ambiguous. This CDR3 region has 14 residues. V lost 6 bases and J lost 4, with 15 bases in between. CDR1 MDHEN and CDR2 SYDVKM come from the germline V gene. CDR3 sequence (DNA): TGTGCCAGCAGATCCAAGGCCCTGTTCTATGGCTACACCTTC. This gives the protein CASRSKALFYGYTF.

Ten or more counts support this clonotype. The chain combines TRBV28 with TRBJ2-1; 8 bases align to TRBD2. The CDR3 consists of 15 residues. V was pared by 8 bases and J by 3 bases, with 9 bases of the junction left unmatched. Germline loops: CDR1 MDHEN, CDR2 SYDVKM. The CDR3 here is CASGPGGAYYNEQFF. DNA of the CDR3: TGTGCCAGCGGCCCCGGGGGGGCCTACTACAATGAGCAGTTCTTC. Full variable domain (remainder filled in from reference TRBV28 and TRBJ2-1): DVKVTQSSRYLVKRTGEKVFLECVQDMDHENMFWYRQDPGLGLRLIYFSYDVKMKEKGDIPEGYSVSREKKERFSLILESASTNQTSMYLCASGPGGAYYNEQFFGPGTRLTVL.